The rows below give T cell receptor beta chains drawn from one sample of a study of T-cell memory formation after mild COVID-19. In TCRdb, the 5' RACE reads were re-called with MiXCR into one record per CDR3 protein. Among 450,000 or so distinct CDR3 sequences listed, 15% to 25% were seen once. The sequenced sample was PBMCs or a T cell subset sorted from them (not recorded which). The receptors originated from an adult woman who had mild COVID-19 (a few samples of this study predate the infection). Cell type and time point are not known. CDR3s include the opening cysteine and the closing phenylalanine or tryptophan. The D gene is left open where the match is weak. Size is stated for part of the rows, as once, few or many counts, or as a class when the clone is expanded.

d_call | j_call | clone_size | v_call | cdr3_nt | cdr3_aa
TRBD2 | TRBJ2-7 | - | TRBV2 | TGTGCCAGCAACGGTCTCCGCGGGAGGGCCTACGAGCAGTACTTC | CASNGLRGRAYEQYF
- | TRBJ2-1 | - | TRBV27 | TGTGCCACTAGCCGGCAAAATTCCTACAATGAGCAGTTCTTC | CATSRQNSYNEQFF
TRBD1 | TRBJ2-2 | - | TRBV7-6 | TGTGCCAGCATCCCGGGACAGGGTGGCACCGGGGAGCTGTTTTTT | CASIPGQGGTGELFF
- | TRBJ1-1 | few | TRBV4-1 | TGCGCCAGCAGCCGGGTAGGTGTGGATTCGAACACTGAAGCTTTCTTT | CASSRVGVDSNTEAFF
TRBD2 | TRBJ2-2 | many | TRBV29-1 | TGCAGCGTTGAAGAAACACTAGCGGGGGGGCCCGGGGAGCTGTTTTTT | CSVEETLAGGPGELFF
TRBD2 | TRBJ2-7 | few | TRBV19 | TGTGCCAGTAGTTACCGGACTAGCGGGCACTACGAGCAGTACTTC | CASSYRTSGHYEQYF
- | TRBJ1-2 | - | TRBV20-1 | TGCAGTGCTACGGGGACCTATGGCTACACCTTC | CSATGTYGYTF
- | TRBJ2-1 | - | TRBV20-1 | TGCAGTGCTAGAGCTGGCGGTTACGAGCAGTTCTTC | CSARAGGYEQFF
- | TRBJ2-1 | few | TRBV25-1 | TGTGCCAGCAGCCGCCATGAGCAGTTCTTC | CASSRHEQFF
- | TRBJ1-2 | - | TRBV4-1 | TGCGCCAGCAGCCAACAGACACCGAATCCTATCCTCTATGGCTACACCTTC | CASSQQTPNPILYGYTF